The present entry profiles one TCR beta chain with its context. Its specificity is not known. The CDR3 loop spans 14 amino acids. V lost 1 base and J lost 3, with 9 bases in between. Germline V lookup: CDR1 LNHDA, CDR2 SQIVND (reference sequence). This entry comes from a study of CD8+CD57+ T cells in acquired aplastic anemia. Study observations and caveats: Sharing between patients and controls was observed for roughly 29 CD8+ CDR3 sequences.

Genomic DNA, the template, was used for profiling of the TCR beta VDJ and CDR3. TCRdb ran MiXCR on the reads and lists one entry per CDR3 protein. The sample consists of around 170,000 distinct CDR3 sequences, about 60% of them appearing once. The source is a human donor in good health. The chain joins TRBV19 to TRBJ2-5; weak D call: TRBD2 (5 bases). The sequencing sample was made of sorted CD4+, CD8+, or CD8+CD57+ T cells (not recorded which) from PBMCs. As DNA, the CDR3 is TGTGCCAGTAGTATAGGGACCGGGAAAGAGACCCAGTACTTC. Its protein is CASSIGTGKETQYF.